A single sample is the source of the 17 T cell receptor beta chains below, sequenced in a study of long-term antiretroviral therapy in people with HIV. At the survey level, the v3.0 immunoSEQ assay was run. TCRdb's table, derived via immunoSEQ multiplex PCR, lists solely in-frame clones and lacks some. The sample includes 44,000 or so clones, roughly 96% of them seen just once. Sequences were derived from unsorted PBMCs, sampled 3.7 years after starting antiretroviral therapy. Receptors were obtained from a woman in her forties or fifties with HIV.

A remark on this clone: The junction does not match germline at one end; this may be a read error. The chain combines TRBV7-7 with TRBJ2-1; unclear D gene. This CDR3 region has 15 residues. Germline CDR1 reads SSHAT; CDR2 reads FNYEAQ (reference sequence). The CDR3 DNA follows: TGTGCTAGCAGCTTAGGGCCGGGCCAAGGGAATGAGCAGTTCTTC. It encodes CASSLGPGQGNEQFF.

The chain is built from TRBV2 and TRBJ1-4, with a weak D call TRBD1 (6 bases). Per the germline V gene, CDR1 is SNHLY and CDR2 is FYNNEI. V shed 9 bases and J shed 8 bases, with 16 bases lying between them. The CDR3 is made up of 13 amino acids. The CDR3 protein is CASFRGLGEKLFF. The DNA for the CDR3 is TGTGCCAGTTTCAGGGGTCTCGGCGAAAAACTGTTTTTT.

V is TRBV5-1 and J is TRBJ2-5, with 8 bases fitting TRBD1. Germline V gene lookup returns CDR1 SGHRS and CDR2 YFSETQ. V lost 8 bases to trimming and J lost 4 bases; unmatched junction nucleotides: 7. CDR3 length equals 13 residues. CDR3 loop: CASDRGGGETQYF. For the CDR3, the DNA is TGCGCCAGTGACAGGGGTGGTGGAGAGACCCAGTACTTC. The whole variable domain, remainder taken from reference TRBV5-1 and TRBJ2-5, is KAGVTQTPRYLIKTRGQQVTLSCSPISGHRSVSWYQQTPGQGLQFLFEYFSETQRNKGNFPGRFSGRQFSNSRSEMNVSTLELGDSALYLCASDRGGGETQYFGPGTRLLVL.

The rearrangement uses TRBV15 and TRBJ1-2; D is perhaps TRBD1 (6 bases). With 7 bases removed from V and 4 bases from J, the gap between germline ends came to 16 bases. This CDR3 is 14 amino acids long. Germline lookup yields CDR1 LNHNV and CDR2 YYDKDF (reference sequence). In DNA form, the CDR3 reads TGTGCCACCACCCCACGGGGGGGGCTCTATGGCTACACCTTC. Protein product: CATTPRGGLYGYTF.

This clone has just one count. The chain combines TRBV10-2 with TRBJ2-1; 13 bases align to TRBD2. V lost 4 bases to trimming and J lost 4 bases; unmatched junction nucleotides: 1. CDR3 length: 15 amino acids. CDR1 WSHSY and CDR2 SAAADI come from the germline V gene. As DNA, the CDR3 is TGCGCCAGCAGTGTGACTAGCGGGGGGTACAATGAGCAGTTCTTC. Encoded protein: CASSVTSGGYNEQFF.

The V call is TRBV19, the J call TRBJ2-3, with 7 nucleotides matching TRBD2. The length of the CDR3 is 15 residues. The J segment lost 4 bases and the V segment lost 5 bases, leaving 9 bases of the junction unmatched. Germline values: CDR1 LNHDA, CDR2 SQIVND (reference sequence). The CDR3 sequence: CASSAKAGFADTQYF. DNA for the CDR3: TGTGCCAGTAGTGCAAAAGCGGGGTTCGCAGATACGCAGTATTTT.

The chain has TRBV11-2 and TRBJ2-7; D possibly corresponds to TRBD1 (5 bases). There are 14 residues in the CDR3. CDR1 is SGHAT, CDR2 FQNNGV, per germline. Trimming pared 3 bases from V and 3 bases from J, leaving 12 bases between. The CDR3 nucleotides read TGTGCCAGCAGCTTCCAGGGCGGAAACTACGAGCAGTACTTC. Amino acids: CASSFQGGNYEQYF.

This clone showed up just once. The genes are TRBV5-1 and TRBJ2-2; TRBD1 aligns across 10 bases. This CDR3 has 15 amino acids. The ends lost 4 bases at V and 2 bases at J; junction bases unmatched: 2. Per the germline V gene, CDR1 is SGHRS and CDR2 is YFSETQ. For the CDR3, the DNA is TGCGCCAGCAGCCCGACAGGGGGCAACACCGGGGAGCTGTTTTTT. Translation gives CASSPTGGNTGELFF. Variable domain in full (rest from reference TRBV5-1 and TRBJ2-2): KAGVTQTPRYLIKTRGQQVTLSCSPISGHRSVSWYQQTPGQGLQFLFEYFSETQRNKGNFPGRFSGRQFSNSRSEMNVSTLELGDSALYLCASSPTGGNTGELFFGEGSRLTVL.

CDR3 loop: CASGLRESSGNTIYF. Here the CDR3 DNA reads TGTGCCAGCGGACTCAGGGAGAGCTCTGGAAACACCATATATTTT. The V gene is TRBV6-5, the J gene TRBJ1-3, with D perhaps TRBD1 (5 bases). The V gene's germline CDR1 is MNHEY and CDR2 SVGAGI. V was shortened by 8 bases and J by 0 bases, with 14 bases between the two germline ends. This CDR3 comprises 15 residues.

This clone occurred once. Its ends do not fully match the called genes, so a read error is possible. V is TRBV7-7 and J is TRBJ1-5; D may be TRBD1 (6 bases). This CDR3 is 15 amino acids long. Germline assignment: CDR1 SSHAT and CDR2 FNYEAQ (reference sequence). The CDR3 region has the DNA TGTGCTAGCAATCCCCCGGGACACCCCAATCAGCCCCAGCATTTT. It yields the protein CASNPPGHPNQPQHF.

This chain's CDR3 is CASSSQGFGNTIYF. The CDR3 bases are TGTGCCAGCAGCTCCCAGGGGTTTGGAAACACCATATATTTT. The rearrangement uses TRBV6-1 and TRBJ1-3; D is possibly TRBD1 (6 bases). Trimming stripped 6 bases from V and 3 bases from J, with 12 bases between. The V gene's germline CDR1 is MNHNS and CDR2 SASEGT. The CDR3 sequence is 14 residues long.

The V gene is TRBV7-9, the J gene TRBJ1-3; tentative D call: TRBD1 (6 bases). Germline values: CDR1 SEHNR, CDR2 FQNEAQ (reference sequence). Trimming took 0 bases from V and 8 from J, leaving 11 bases between them. The CDR3 is made up of 14 amino acids. CDR3 in amino acids: CASSLAGGGHTIYF. CDR3 nucleotide sequence: TGTGCCAGCAGCTTAGCAGGGGGAGGACACACCATATATTTT. The full variable domain, completed using reference TRBV7-9 and TRBJ1-3, is DTGVSQNPRHKITKRGQNVTFRCDPISEHNRLYWYRQTLGQGPEFLTYFQNEAQLEKSRLLSDRFSAERPKGSFSTLEIQRTEQGDSAMYLCASSLAGGGHTIYFGEGSWLTVV.

The chain recombines TRBV27 with TRBJ2-7, with 11 positions matching TRBD2. V was clipped by 4 bases and J by 0 bases; unmatched bases: 5. Germline V gene lookup returns CDR1 MNHEY and CDR2 SMNVEV (reference sequence). This CDR3 region has 16 residues. CDR3 DNA sequence: TGTGCCAGCAGTTCGAAGACTAGCGGGGTCTCCTACGAGCAGTACTTC. This sequence encodes CASSSKTSGVSYEQYF.

The chain is built from TRBV5-5 and TRBJ1-2; D perhaps matches TRBD1 (5 bases). The CDR3 totals 15 residues. V was pared by 6 bases and J by 4 bases, with 19 bases between. Germline values: CDR1 SGHKS, CDR2 YYEKEE (reference sequence). The CDR3 sequence: CASILGGSESYGYTF. CDR3 bases: TGTGCCAGCATTCTTGGGGGGTCCGAAAGCTATGGCTACACCTTC.

The chain recombines TRBV19 with TRBJ2-7, with D possibly being TRBD1 (6 bases). This CDR3 spans 14 amino acids. The germline gives CDR1 LNHDA, CDR2 SQIVND (reference sequence). The ends were cut back, 5 bases at V and 2 bases at J, with 13 bases in the middle. The CDR3 region has the DNA TGTGCCAGTAGTCTCCGGGACACGACCTACGAGCAGTACTTC. Amino acids: CASSLRDTTYEQYF.

This rearrangement joins TRBV30 to TRBJ1-2; 8 positions agree with TRBD1. Germline V gene sequence: CDR1 GTSNPN, CDR2 SVGIG (reference sequence). The J segment lost 8 bases and the V segment lost 5 bases, leaving 13 bases of the junction unmatched. The CDR3 extends over 14 amino acids. For the CDR3, the DNA is TGTGCCTGGGCCCCCCTTGGACAGGGACAGGGCTACACCTTC. Protein sequence: CAWAPLGQGQGYTF.

V usage is TRBV19 and J usage is TRBJ2-7; tentatively, D is TRBD1 or TRBD2 (5 bases each). The V gene's germline CDR1 is LNHDA and CDR2 SQIVND (reference sequence). The CDR3 runs to 15 residues. The ends were cut back, 3 bases at V and 1 base at J, with 13 bases in the middle. The CDR3: CASSMSSGGSYEQYF. The CDR3 DNA reads as TGTGCCAGTAGTATGTCGTCTGGGGGTTCCTACGAGCAGTACTTC.